A single sample is the source of the 32 T cell receptor beta chains below, sequenced in a study of T cell responses to AZD1222 COVID-19 vaccine. Clones were sequenced by immunoSEQ multiplex PCR, and TCRdb holds only the in-frame ones, with some missing. The profile covers 140,000 to 150,000 clones, with 80% to 95% appearing a single time and 1.7% taken by the ten largest. Source: peripheral blood, taken on day 0 of AZD1222 vaccination. These receptors were collected from an adult in good health.

This chain links TRBV14 with TRBJ2-7; no definite D call. The V gene lost 4 bases and the J gene lost 0 bases, with 7 bases spanning the gap. The CDR3 has 13 amino acids. Germline V gives CDR1 SGHDN, CDR2 FVKESK. The DNA of the CDR3 is TGTGCCAGCAGCCCCCTAGGCTCCTACGAGCAGTACTTC. Its translation is CASSPLGSYEQYF.

The rearrangement uses TRBV11-2 and TRBJ1-2, with D possibly being TRBD1 (6 bases). V shed 1 base and J shed 2 bases, with 14 bases lying between them. This CDR3 comprises 16 residues. Per germline, CDR1 SGHAT and CDR2 FQNNGV. The CDR3 coding sequence is TGTGCCAGCAGCTTAGGAAGTGGACAGATCAACTATGGCTACACCTTC. This translates into CASSLGSGQINYGYTF.

V and J are TRBV18 and TRBJ1-1; a weak D match, TRBD1 (5 bases). CDR1 and CDR2 (germline): KGHSH, LQKENI. Trimming took 5 bases from V and 0 from J, leaving 7 bases between them. This CDR3 region has 13 residues. DNA for the CDR3: TGTGCCAGCTCAGAACAGGTGAACACTGAAGCTTTCTTT. Translated: CASSEQVNTEAFF.

This clone has only a few counts. This sequence joins TRBV4-1 and TRBJ2-7; 8 bases are a match to TRBD2. This CDR3 comprises 15 residues. V gave up 4 bases and J gave up 7 bases; unmatched junction bases: 12. Looked up from germline, CDR1 is MGHRA and CDR2 is YSYEKL. CDR3 residues: CASSPSPSGRREQYF. The CDR3 DNA reads TGCGCCAGCAGCCCCAGTCCCAGCGGGAGAAGGGAGCAGTACTTC.

The CDR3 sequence is CASRHPGSNEQFF. In DNA form, the CDR3 reads TGCGCCAGCAGGCACCCGGGGAGCAATGAGCAGTTCTTC. V usage is TRBV10-2 and J usage is TRBJ2-1, with D perhaps TRBD2 (5 bases). V was shortened by 6 bases and J by 6 bases, with 12 bases between the two germline ends. The germline V gene encodes CDR1 WSHSY and CDR2 SAAADI. This CDR3 region has 13 residues.

The rearrangement uses TRBV28 and TRBJ1-1; 10 bases fit TRBD1. Germline CDR1 MDHEN, CDR2 SYDVKM. Unmatched junction bases numbered 5, after V lost 3 bases and J lost 7 bases. The CDR3 loop spans 14 amino acids. The CDR3 loop is CASSFSGTGDEAFF. CDR3 sequence (DNA): TGTGCCAGCAGTTTTTCCGGGACAGGGGATGAAGCTTTCTTT.

The chain carries TRBV3-1 (or the pseudogene TRBV3-2) and TRBJ2-5; TRBD1 might be the D (6 bases). V dropped 4 bases and J dropped 4 bases, with 10 bases sitting between them. Germline values: CDR1 LGHDT, CDR2 YNNKEL (reference sequence). The CDR3 has 13 residues. CDR3 DNA sequence: TGTGCCAGCAGCCCCCTAGGGGGAGAGACCCAGTACTTC. Translation gives CASSPLGGETQYF.

V usage is TRBV19 and J usage is TRBJ2-2; D may correspond to TRBD1 or TRBD2 (6 bases each). The V gene's germline CDR1 is LNHDA and CDR2 SQIVND (reference sequence). The CDR3 is 16 amino acids. V dropped 0 bases and J dropped 6 bases, with 14 bases sitting between them. CDR3 coding DNA: TGTGCCAGTAGTATAGATCTGGGGGGCCGGTCCGGGGAGCTGTTTTTT. Residues: CASSIDLGGRSGELFF.

The rearrangement uses TRBV19 and TRBJ1-5; weak D call: TRBD1 (6 bases). The CDR3 length is 16 residues. V gave up 7 bases and J gave up 1 base, with 17 bases separating them. Germline CDR1 is LNHDA and CDR2 is SQIVND (reference sequence). The CDR3 nucleotides are TGTGCCAGTACCCACTATTGGGGGCGAAGCAATCAGCCCCAGCATTTT. This gives the protein CASTHYWGRSNQPQHF.

The count of this clone is one. The chain recombines TRBV24-1 with TRBJ2-5, with D tentatively TRBD1 or TRBD2 (5 bases each). Deletions cut 5 bases from V and 1 base from J, with 10 bases between. Germline V gives CDR1 KGHDR, CDR2 SFDVKD. This CDR3 is 14 amino acids long. The CDR3 DNA reads as TGTGCCACCAGTGGCCGGGACGTCCAAGAGACCCAGTACTTC. This gives the protein CATSGRDVQETQYF.

This clone showed up just once. The V gene is TRBV9, the J gene TRBJ2-3; 7 nucleotides match TRBD2. Germline CDR1 reads SGDLS; CDR2 reads YYNGEE. CDR3 length: 15 residues. The junction had 7 bases not matched to a gene; V was cut back by 1 base and J by 5 bases. The CDR3 protein is CASSVWGRAGDTQYF. CDR3 bases: TGTGCCAGCAGCGTATGGGGGAGGGCCGGAGATACGCAGTATTTT.

This clone was recorded a few times. V is TRBV20-1 and J is TRBJ1-3; D ambiguous. This CDR3 is 11 amino acids long. Trimming took 2 bases from V and 2 from J, leaving 1 base between them. Germline CDR1 DFQATT, CDR2 SNEGSKA (reference sequence). This chain's CDR3 is CSARTGNTIYF. CDR3 nucleotide sequence: TGCAGTGCTAGAACTGGAAACACCATATATTTT.

The chain joins TRBV9 to TRBJ2-1, with D perhaps TRBD2 (6 bases). The germline V gene encodes CDR1 SGDLS and CDR2 YYNGEE. This CDR3 has 19 residues. V was pared by 4 bases and J by 5 bases, with 28 bases between. In DNA, the CDR3 is TGTGCCAGCAGCCCGCTTAGCCGGGGGTCCACCTGGTCGAACAATGAGCAGTTCTTC. It specifies CASSPLSRGSTWSNNEQFF.

The chain recombines TRBV19 with TRBJ2-2, with 8 bases fitting TRBD1. Germline lookup yields CDR1 LNHDA and CDR2 SQIVND (reference sequence). The CDR3 is 15 amino acids. V was clipped by 6 bases and J by 4 bases; unmatched bases: 7. The CDR3 loop is CASSSGTGTTGELFF. The CDR3 coding sequence is TGTGCCAGTAGCTCAGGGACAGGAACCACCGGGGAGCTGTTTTTT.

This chain joins TRBV6-5 and TRBJ1-1; 7 bases are shared with TRBD1. Looked up from germline, CDR1 is MNHEY and CDR2 is SVGAGI. This CDR3 is 14 amino acids long. V lost 6 bases and J lost 3; bases outside the gene matches: 7. The CDR3 loop is CASRIGQAYTEAFF. CDR3 nucleotide sequence: TGTGCCAGCAGGATAGGACAGGCATACACTGAAGCTTTCTTT.

V usage is TRBV29-1 and J usage is TRBJ1-1, with D maybe TRBD1 (5 bases). The CDR3 is 14 amino acids. Trimming took off 6 bases at V and 2 bases at J, with 16 bases between the two ends. Germline assignment: CDR1 SQVTM and CDR2 ANQGSEA. As DNA, the CDR3 is TGCAGCGTCGCCGGCCGGGGGGTTAACACTGAAGCTTTCTTT. This gives the protein CSVAGRGVNTEAFF.

This sequence joins TRBV3-1 (or the pseudogene TRBV3-2) and TRBJ2-5; 13 bases align to TRBD2. Germline V CDR1 and CDR2: LGHDT, YNNKEL (reference sequence). The length of the CDR3 is 16 residues. V lost 0 bases, J lost 4 bases, and 2 bases stayed unmatched. The CDR3 nucleotides read TGTGCCAGCAGCCAAGACACTAGCGGGAGGGGAGAGACCCAGTACTTC. Its protein product is CASSQDTSGRGETQYF.

This chain joins TRBV6-7 and TRBJ2-1; TRBD1 might be the D (6 bases). Being an ORF, TRBV6-7 has a function that is uncertain. This CDR3 region has 15 residues. V was clipped by 5 bases and J by 6 bases, with 17 bases between them. The CDR3 here is CASSPYRVRGNEQFF. In DNA, the CDR3 is TGTGCCAGCAGTCCCTACAGGGTGAGGGGCAATGAGCAGTTCTTC.

The CDR3 spells CAISPDRGTGNTIYF. The CDR3 DNA reads as TGTGCCATCAGCCCGGACAGGGGGACTGGAAACACCATATATTTT. V usage is TRBV10-3 and J usage is TRBJ1-3; the match to TRBD1 covers 10 bases. The CDR3 runs to 15 residues. V shed 6 bases and J 2 bases; nucleotides not matched to a gene: 4. Per the germline V gene, CDR1 is ENHRY and CDR2 is SYGVKD.

The V gene is TRBV7-9, the J gene TRBJ2-1; possible D gene TRBD2, 7 bases. V lost 3 bases to trimming and J lost 5 bases, with 14 bases between them. This CDR3 contains 15 residues. Germline V gene data show CDR1 as SEHNR and CDR2 as FQNEAQ (reference sequence). The CDR3 nucleotides are TGTGCCAGCAGCTTTAGGTGGGAGGGGGACAATGAGCAGTTCTTC. Residues: CASSFRWEGDNEQFF.

The chain carries TRBV6-1 and TRBJ2-3; 8 bases line up with TRBD2. Losses at the gene ends were 3 bases for V and 12 bases for J; bases not matched to a gene: 8. Germline CDR1 reads MNHNS; CDR2 reads SASEGT. CDR3 length equals 13 residues. CDR3 sequence: CASSDPQRGIQYF. Written as DNA, the CDR3 is TGTGCCAGCAGTGACCCTCAGCGGGGGATCCAGTATTTT.

The CDR3 sequence is CASRPPGQSSGANVLTF. Here the CDR3 DNA reads TGTGCCAGCCGACCCCCGGGACAATCATCTGGGGCCAACGTCCTGACTTTC. The chain is built from TRBV18 and TRBJ2-6; D is perhaps TRBD1 (6 bases). V was pared by 8 bases and J by 1 base, with 18 bases between. This CDR3 is built from 17 residues. Germline CDR1 reads KGHSH; CDR2 reads LQKENI.

The chain combines TRBV24-1 with TRBJ2-1; 7 nucleotides line up with TRBD2. V lost 8 bases to trimming and J lost 2 bases; unmatched junction nucleotides: 14. CDR3 length equals 17 residues. Germline V gene sequence: CDR1 KGHDR, CDR2 SFDVKD. CDR3 nucleotides: TGTGCCACCACCGGCCGTTCGGGGGAGGGCCCCTACAATGAGCAGTTCTTC. Its protein is CATTGRSGEGPYNEQFF.

This chain connects TRBV6-2 or TRBV6-3 to TRBJ1-4, with 11 bases identical to TRBD1. The CDR3 totals 15 residues. Germline V gives CDR1 MNHEY, CDR2 SVGEGT. The V segment lost 4 bases and the J segment 7 bases; nucleotides outside the gene matches: 5. Written as DNA, the CDR3 is TGTGCCAGCAGTTTACGGACAGGGGGCAGTGAAAAACTGTTTTTT. This sequence encodes CASSLRTGGSEKLFF.

The chain uses TRBV4-1 and TRBJ2-5; maybe TRBD1 (5 bases). There are 15 residues in the CDR3. Deletions cut 0 bases from V and 1 base from J, with 9 bases between. The germline V gene has CDR1 MGHRA and CDR2 YSYEKL. For the CDR3, the DNA is TGCGCCAGCAGCCAAGATAGGGGCCCCCAAGAGACCCAGTACTTC. This sequence encodes CASSQDRGPQETQYF.

This clone was seen a handful of times. This sequence joins TRBV11-1 and TRBJ2-7; D is ambiguous. The CDR3 runs 11 residues. The V end lost 5 bases, the J end lost 5 bases, and 7 bases lay between the germline ends. CDR1 SGHAT and CDR2 FQDESV come from the germline V gene (reference sequence). Here the CDR3 reads CASSHANEQYF. The CDR3 region has the DNA TGTGCCAGCAGCCACGCGAACGAGCAGTACTTC.

The chain couples TRBV24-1 to TRBJ2-5, with a tentative D call TRBD2 (5 bases). The CDR3 is made up of 11 amino acids. CDR1 and CDR2 (germline): KGHDR, SFDVKD. With 5 bases removed from V and 5 bases from J, the gap between germline ends came to 5 bases. The CDR3 DNA sequence: TGTGCCACCAGTGCGGGGGAGACCCAGTACTTC. This gives the protein CATSAGETQYF.

V is TRBV3-1 (or the pseudogene TRBV3-2) and J is TRBJ2-7; D might be TRBD1 or TRBD2, each matching 5 bases. This CDR3 contains 16 residues. V lost 1 base and J lost 0, with 13 bases in between. Germline V gene sequence: CDR1 LGHDT, CDR2 YNNKEL (reference sequence). The CDR3 sequence is CASSQALRDGSYEQYF. The CDR3 nucleotides read TGTGCCAGCAGCCAAGCCCTCCGGGACGGCTCCTACGAGCAGTACTTC.

This sequence joins TRBV25-1 and TRBJ2-2; tentatively, D is TRBD1 (6 bases). The V gene lost 3 bases and the J gene lost 0 bases, with 11 bases spanning the gap. This CDR3 is 16 amino acids long. Germline loops: CDR1 MGHDK, CDR2 SYGVNS. CDR3 in DNA: TGTGCCAGCAGTGAGTGGGGGACAACGAACACCGGGGAGCTGTTTTTT. It encodes CASSEWGTTNTGELFF.

The chain's CDR3 is CASSFLAGVQETQYF. The CDR3 DNA sequence: TGCGCCAGCAGCTTCCTAGCGGGGGTTCAAGAGACCCAGTACTTC. This rearrangement joins TRBV5-1 to TRBJ2-5; TRBD2 agrees at 10 bases. The CDR3 spans 15 residues. Germline assignment: CDR1 SGHRS and CDR2 YFSETQ. J gave up 2 bases and V 2 bases, and 3 bases lay outside the gene matches.

CDR3 nucleotides: TGTGCCAGCAGCTTAGTAGGGACAGGGGGTCCCAATGAGCAGTTCTTC. Its protein is CASSLVGTGGPNEQFF. This chain links TRBV11-2 with TRBJ2-1, with 11 bases matching TRBD1. With 1 base clipped from V and 6 bases from J, the junction kept 5 bases outside the gene matches. The CDR3 has 16 residues. CDR1 and CDR2 from the germline V gene are SGHAT and FQNNGV.

The genes are TRBV28 and TRBJ1-2; possibly TRBD1 for D (5 bases). Trimming cost V 6 bases and J 10 bases, with 18 bases left between them. The germline gives CDR1 MDHEN, CDR2 SYDVKM. There are 13 residues in the CDR3. The CDR3 loop reads CASSPPPGDSYTF. The CDR3, as DNA: TGTGCCAGCAGCCCACCCCCGGGGGACTCCTACACCTTC.